These 22 T cell receptor beta chains originate from one sample sequenced in a study of T-cell memory formation after mild COVID-19. A single record per CDR3 protein comes from TCRdb applying MiXCR to the 5' RACE reads. The sample shows approximately 180,000 distinct CDR3 sequences, roughly 16% of them seen only once. The specimen sequenced was PBMCs or a T cell subset sorted from them (not recorded which). The receptors derive from an adult woman who had mild COVID-19 (a few samples of this study predate the infection). Cell type and time point are not known.

There are a few counts of this clonotype. The gene calls are TRBV9 and TRBJ1-2; TRBD1 matches at 10 bases. Trimming at V came to 4 bases and at J to 5 bases, leaving 8 bases not matched to a gene. The germline V gene has CDR1 SGDLS and CDR2 YYNGEE. The CDR3 runs to 15 residues. The CDR3 reads CASSPRTGGRYGYTF. The CDR3 DNA sequence: TGTGCCAGCAGCCCGCGGACAGGGGGGAGATATGGCTACACCTTC.

This clonotype has more than one count but fewer than ten. The V call is TRBV6-6, the J call TRBJ2-7; 7 bases map to TRBD1. Trimming removed 6 bases from V and 4 bases from J; junction bases left unmatched: 12. Germline CDR1 is MNHNY and CDR2 is SVGAGI (reference sequence). The CDR3 covers 15 residues. The CDR3 coding sequence is TGTGCCAGCAGACCCGTTGACAGGGCTGGTTACGAGCAGTACTTC. Translating gives CASRPVDRAGYEQYF.

This clonotype rates as medium-sized. The rearrangement links TRBV20-1 to TRBJ1-1, with D tentatively TRBD1 (6 bases). The ends were cut back, 2 bases at V and 4 bases at J, with 14 bases in the middle. Per the germline V gene, CDR1 is DFQATT and CDR2 is SNEGSKA (reference sequence). The CDR3 runs 14 residues. The CDR3 DNA follows: TGCAGTGCTAGAATGGGACACCTCCTCACTGAAGCTTTCTTT. It is translated as CSARMGHLLTEAFF.

V and J are TRBV3-1 and TRBJ2-7; D is unclear. This CDR3 has 13 residues. With 4 bases removed from V and 3 bases from J, the gap between germline ends came to 10 bases. Germline CDR1 and CDR2: LGHDT and YNNKEL (reference sequence). The CDR3 DNA reads TGTGCCAGCAGCCGCACCGTTTTCTACGAGCAGTACTTC. Translation gives CASSRTVFYEQYF.

The chain has TRBV12-3 or TRBV12-4 and TRBJ2-7, with D possibly matching TRBD2 (6 bases). V shed 6 bases and J shed 3 bases, with 21 bases lying between them. The CDR3 has 16 residues. CDR3 DNA sequence: TGTGCCAGCAGCTCATATGTCGGGGGAACCTACTACGAGCAGTACTTC. Amino acids: CASSSYVGGTYYEQYF.

The V call is TRBV6-5, the J call TRBJ1-1; the D gene is possibly TRBD1 (5 bases). Trimming pared 6 bases from V and 6 bases from J, leaving 14 bases between. CDR3 length: 13 amino acids. Germline V gene lookup returns CDR1 MNHEY and CDR2 SVGAGI. CDR3 sequence (DNA): TGTGCCAGCAGCCACGGTTTGGGGCCTGAAGCTTTCTTT. Translation gives CASSHGLGPEAFF.

The chain carries TRBV11-2 and TRBJ2-1; 10 bases map to TRBD2. Looked up from germline, CDR1 is SGHAT and CDR2 is FQNNGV. With V trimmed by 7 bases and J by 4 bases, 7 bases remained unmatched. The CDR3 runs to 15 residues. CDR3 DNA: TGTGCCAGCATCCCAGGGACTAGCGAGTACAATGAGCAGTTCTTC. This translates into CASIPGTSEYNEQFF.

This rearrangement joins TRBV2 to TRBJ2-2, with 8 bases lining up with TRBD2. The CDR3 has 14 residues. The germline V gene has CDR1 SNHLY and CDR2 FYNNEI. With 4 bases clipped from V and 6 bases from J, the junction kept 4 bases outside the gene matches. The chain's CDR3 is CASSALAGPGELFF. In nucleotides, the CDR3 is TGTGCCAGCAGTGCTTTAGCGGGGCCCGGGGAGCTGTTTTTT.

Notes on this clonotype: Sequence at one end of the junction differs from germline and may be a read error. The chain is built from TRBV7-7 and TRBJ2-2; 11 bases fit TRBD2. The germline gives CDR1 SSHAT, CDR2 FNYEAQ (reference sequence). This CDR3 has 16 residues. The CDR3 DNA reads as TGTGCTAGCAGCCATACTAGCGGGAGAGGTACCGGGGAGCTGTTTTTT. It codes for CASSHTSGRGTGELFF.

The V call is TRBV5-1, the J call TRBJ2-1; the match to TRBD2 covers 7 bases. This CDR3 spans 16 amino acids. Trimming took 5 bases from V and 2 from J; bases not matched to a gene: 10. Germline V gene data show CDR1 as SGHRS and CDR2 as YFSETQ. The CDR3 DNA reads TGCGCCAGCAGTTGGGACGGCGGGAGCACCTACAATGAGCAGTTCTTC. This encodes CASSWDGGSTYNEQFF.

The rearrangement links TRBV29-1 to TRBJ2-3, with 7 bases identical to TRBD1. The CDR3 is 14 residues long. The ends lost 6 bases at V and 0 bases at J; junction bases unmatched: 6. From germline, CDR1 is SQVTM and CDR2 ANQGSEA. This CDR3 is CSVPEGQSTDTQYF. CDR3 sequence (DNA): TGCAGCGTGCCAGAGGGACAGAGCACAGATACGCAGTATTTT.

This clonotype was recorded at least ten times. The chain's CDR3 is CASSPNGYDYEQYF. The CDR3, as DNA: TGTGCCAGCAGCCCCAATGGGTACGACTACGAGCAGTACTTC. This chain links TRBV7-2 with TRBJ2-7; D is undetermined. Germline CDR1 reads SGHTA; CDR2 reads FQGNSA. V lost 5 bases to trimming and J lost 3 bases, with 14 bases between them. The CDR3 is 14 residues long. Looking up the rest from reference TRBV7-2 and TRBJ2-7 gives the full variable domain: GAGVSQSPSNKVTEKGKDVELRCDPISGHTALYWYRQSLGQGLEFLIYFQGNSAPDKSGLPSDRFSAERTGGSVSTLTIQRTQQEDSAVYLCASSPNGYDYEQYFGPGTRLTVT.

This clonotype was observed a handful of times. This chain joins TRBV5-6 and TRBJ1-2, with D possibly TRBD1 on 6 matching bases. This CDR3 has 15 amino acids. The germline gives CDR1 SGHDT, CDR2 YYEEEE. V lost 7 bases, J lost 2 bases, and 18 bases lay in between. This chain's CDR3 is CASSEGGKSNYGYTF. In DNA, the CDR3 is TGTGCCAGCTCCGAAGGGGGGAAAAGCAACTATGGCTACACCTTC.

This clonotype was counted only a few times. The chain joins TRBV19 to TRBJ2-3; 7 bases map to TRBD1. J was trimmed by 2 bases and V by 9 bases; bases with no gene match: 17. CDR1 LNHDA and CDR2 SQIVND come from the germline V gene (reference sequence). The CDR3 sequence is 17 residues long. The CDR3 spells CASKLQGWPSVTDTQYF. The CDR3 coding sequence is TGTGCCAGCAAACTACAGGGGTGGCCGAGCGTCACAGATACGCAGTATTTT.

The chain recombines TRBV7-3 with TRBJ2-7; 10 positions match TRBD2. There are 19 residues in the CDR3. With V trimmed by 4 bases and J by 0 bases, 15 bases remained unmatched. CDR1 and CDR2 from the germline V gene are SGHTA and FQGTGA. CDR3 bases: TGTGCCAGCAGCTCCCGAGGCAGAGGAACTAGCGGGACCTCCTACGAGCAGTACTTC. Its translation is CASSSRGRGTSGTSYEQYF. Supplemented by reference TRBV7-3 and TRBJ2-7, the full variable domain reads GAGVSQTPSNKVTEKGKYVELRCDPISGHTALYWYRQSLGQGPEFLIYFQGTGAADDSGLPNDRFFAVRPEGSVSTLKIQRTERGDSAVYLCASSSRGRGTSGTSYEQYFGPGTRLTVT.

The chain carries TRBV21-1 and TRBJ1-1; the table calls TRBD1, which could not be checked here. TRBV21-1 is given as a pseudogene. CDR3 length equals 16 residues. The CDR3, as DNA: TGTGCCAGCAGCACATCAGGGAGGACAGCTGACACTGAAGCTTTCTTT. As protein: CASSTSGRTADTEAFF.

This clonotype was counted a few times. The chain couples TRBV11-3 to TRBJ1-1; unclear D gene. CDR3 size: 12 residues. Germline V gives CDR1 SGHNT, CDR2 YENEEA. V lost 0 bases, J lost 4 bases, and 3 bases lay in between. CDR3 DNA sequence: TGTGCCAGCAGCTTAGATACCACTGAAGCTTTCTTT. It specifies CASSLDTTEAFF.

This chain uses TRBV5-4 with TRBJ2-3; D unresolved. The CDR3 loop spans 14 amino acids. With 1 base removed from V and 2 bases from J, the gap between germline ends came to 8 bases. Looked up from germline, CDR1 is SGHNT and CDR2 is YYREEE (reference sequence). The CDR3 DNA follows: TGTGCCAGCAGCTTGCCGGTTAACACAGATACGCAGTATTTT. Translation: CASSLPVNTDTQYF.

V is TRBV12-3 or TRBV12-4 and J is TRBJ2-3; D is unclear. CDR3 size: 13 residues. V was cut by 4 bases and J by 1 base, with 6 bases left in between. The CDR3 DNA reads as TGTGCCAGCAGTTCCGCGGGCACAGATACGCAGTATTTT. This gives the protein CASSSAGTDTQYF.

This chain links TRBV5-1 with TRBJ1-2, with a weak D call TRBD1 (5 bases). The germline gives CDR1 SGHRS, CDR2 YFSETQ. This CDR3 has 15 residues. V was trimmed by 0 bases and J by 2 bases, leaving 11 bases between them. The CDR3 coding sequence is TGCGCCAGCAGCTTGGTGCAGGGCACCAACTATGGCTACACCTTC. This codes for CASSLVQGTNYGYTF.

The chain is built from TRBV7-3 and TRBJ2-1, with TRBD1 matching over 8 bases. J gave up 4 bases and V 5 bases, and 10 bases lay outside the gene matches. The germline CDR1 and CDR2 sequences are SGHTA and FQGTGA. The CDR3 spans 16 residues. As DNA, the CDR3 is TGTGCCAGCAGCGGGAACTCAGGGGGCCGGTACAATGAGCAGTTCTTC. Translating gives CASSGNSGGRYNEQFF. The full variable domain, in which reference TRBV7-3 and TRBJ2-1 provide the parts outside the CDR3, is GAGVSQTPSNKVTEKGKYVELRCDPISGHTALYWYRQSLGQGPEFLIYFQGTGAADDSGLPNDRFFAVRPEGSVSTLKIQRTERGDSAVYLCASSGNSGGRYNEQFFGPGTRLTVL.

The chain carries TRBV7-6 and TRBJ2-1, with D possibly matching TRBD2 (7 bases). The CDR3 runs 15 residues. The germline CDR1 and CDR2 sequences are SGHVS and FNYEAQ. CDR3 DNA sequence: TGTGCGGAAAGGGGGTGGCAGCGGGGTATCAATGAGCAGTTCTTC. Protein sequence: CAERGWQRGINEQFF.